The present T cell receptor beta chain was sequenced within a study of T-cell reconstitution after alpha-beta-depleted transplantation in children. This clonotype was observed a few times. Construction of the TCRbeta library involved unique molecular identifiers. Via MiXCR, TCRdb re-called the PCR reads, giving one row per CDR3 protein. The profile shows just under 550,000 distinct CDR3 sequences, approximately 20% of them singletons. J was trimmed by 2 bases and V by 1 base; bases with no gene match: 16. Germline V lookup: CDR1 ENHRY, CDR2 SYGVKD. The CDR3 is 19 residues long. The sequence came from a human donor who donated a stem cell graft to a child with acute lymphoblastic leukemia. V gene TRBV10-3 combines with J gene TRBJ2-7, with 8 bases fitting TRBD1. The specimen was PBMCs from the stem cell graft donor, collected from the stem cell graft. Here the CDR3 reads CAISELGPFQGAGPYEQYF. CDR3 nucleotides: TGTGCCATCAGTGAGTTGGGGCCCTTCCAGGGGGCAGGACCCTACGAGCAGTACTTC.